What follows describes a single TCR beta chain. These data are taken from a study of blood T cells in healthy people across ages. A J-beta primer mix and a sample-barcoded 5' primer were used in a second PCR of roughly 7 to 12 cycles. TCRdb independently ran MiXCR on the 5' RACE reads; one entry per CDR3 protein. The data contain roughly 800,000 distinct CDR3 sequences, more than 45% of them seen just once; the ten biggest clones take up about 20%. The CDR3 runs 15 residues. Trimming at V came to 1 base and at J to 3 bases, leaving 5 bases not matched to a gene. Germline CDR1 is SGHTA and CDR2 is FQGNSA.

The sequencing input was blood. The chain has TRBV7-2 and TRBJ2-5; TRBD2 matches at 7 bases. This TCR was recovered from a man in his thirties or forties in good health. The CDR3 region has the DNA TGTGCCAGCAGCTTAGGGGGAGGGGCGGAAGAGACCCAGTACTTC. It specifies CASSLGGGAEETQYF.